The table lists the clone carrying this T cell receptor beta chain with a count of one. This sample stems from a study of blood T cell repertoires in COVID-19. Looking at the study overall: Donors in the United States, Italy and Spain gave samples during acute or convalescent COVID-19. Sources were T cells, B-cell-depleted T cells, or PBMCs; the material itself was cDNA or gDNA.

Trimming cost V 3 bases and J 5 bases; bases outside gene matches: 8. The germline CDR1 and CDR2 sequences are MNHEY and SMNVEV (reference sequence). The CDR3 has 15 amino acids. Original processing notes: Amplification of reference gene primers provided the estimated nucleated cell counts. Clones were sequenced by immunoSEQ multiplex PCR, and TCRdb holds only the in-frame ones, with some missing. The V and J calls and clone size were taken over from that table, and D and trimming were inferred from the DNA. Of 55,000 to 60,000 clones listed, about 83% are singletons. This rearrangement joins TRBV27 to TRBJ2-3; 7 bases are a match to TRBD2. The sequenced sample consisted of peripheral blood. The sequence was collected from a middle-aged man with active COVID-19. In nucleotides, the CDR3 is TGTGCCAGCAGTTTGGCGCGGGAGCTGTTAGATACGCAGTATTTT. Translated: CASSLARELLDTQYF.